Listed here are 31 T cell receptor beta chains from one sample, sequenced in a study of blood T cell repertoires in COVID-19. The protocol was immunoSEQ multiplex PCR, while the TCRdb copy is restricted to in-frame clones and leaves out a portion. Among hundreds of thousands of clones listed, around four fifths were seen once. Sequencing input: peripheral blood. The source of these receptors is a man between 40 and 49 years old with acute or convalescent COVID-19.

The chain has TRBV29-1 and TRBJ2-6; D is perhaps TRBD2 (6 bases). Germline loops: CDR1 SQVTM, CDR2 ANQGSEA. This CDR3 is built from 14 residues. V gave up 3 bases and J gave up 0 bases, with 6 bases separating them. The CDR3: CSVEGGSGANVLTF. The CDR3, as DNA: TGCAGCGTTGAGGGAGGCTCTGGGGCCAACGTCCTGACTTTC. Looking up the rest from reference TRBV29-1 and TRBJ2-6 gives the full variable domain: SAVISQKPSRDICQRGTSLTIQCQVDSQVTMMFWYRQQPGQSLTLIATANQGSEATYESGFVIDKFPISRPNLTFSTLTVSNMSPEDSSIYLCSVEGGSGANVLTFGAGSRLTVL.

The V call is TRBV12-3 or TRBV12-4, the J call TRBJ1-2; D gene unclear. The CDR3 has 13 amino acids. V was clipped by 3 bases and J by 5 bases, with 10 bases between them. In DNA form, the CDR3 reads TGTGCCAGCAGTTTCGGAGACGTATATGGCTACACCTTC. Translating it yields CASSFGDVYGYTF.

The V and J genes are TRBV27 and TRBJ2-7, with 7 bases that match TRBD1. The CDR3 sequence is 13 residues long. Germline values: CDR1 MNHEY, CDR2 SMNVEV (reference sequence). With V trimmed by 6 bases and J by 4 bases, 6 bases remained unmatched. CDR3 amino acids: CASRGQPSYEQYF. The CDR3 nucleotides read TGTGCCAGCAGGGGACAGCCTTCGTACGAGCAGTACTTC.

The CDR3 region has the DNA TGTGCCAGCACGCCCGGGACAGGGGGCACAGATACGCAGTATTTT. Residues: CASTPGTGGTDTQYF. V gene TRBV6-5 combines with J gene TRBJ2-3; 10 bases line up with TRBD1. This CDR3 has 15 amino acids. The ends lost 7 bases at V and 1 base at J; junction bases unmatched: 5. Germline CDR1 is MNHEY and CDR2 is SVGAGI.

This chain uses TRBV7-9 with TRBJ1-2; possible D gene TRBD1, 5 bases. CDR1 is SEHNR, CDR2 FQNEAQ, per germline (reference sequence). Trimming cost V 5 bases and J 7 bases, with 23 bases left between them. The length of the CDR3 is 16 residues. CDR3 sequence: CASSPPGGELWGGYTF. The DNA for the CDR3 is TGTGCCAGCAGCCCCCCCGGGGGTGAACTTTGGGGTGGCTACACCTTC.

This clone was observed once. The gene calls are TRBV27 and TRBJ2-1; the D is unclear. CDR3 size: 14 residues. V was clipped by 6 bases and J by 2 bases, with 11 bases between them. Germline CDR1 reads MNHEY; CDR2 reads SMNVEV (reference sequence). DNA for the CDR3: TGTGCCAGCAGCCAAACCCCGGCCTACAATGAGCAGTTCTTC. The encoded protein is CASSQTPAYNEQFF.

The J gene is TRBJ2-1, the V gene TRBV24-1, with D possibly matching TRBD2 (6 bases). The CDR3 loop spans 14 amino acids. V lost 4 bases and J 7 bases, leaving 13 bases between the germline ends. Germline V gives CDR1 KGHDR, CDR2 SFDVKD. In DNA form, the CDR3 reads TGTGCCACCAGTGAATCGGGAGAGGTAAATGAGCAGTTCTTC. Amino acid sequence: CATSESGEVNEQFF.

Only one count was recorded for this clone. J is TRBJ1-5 and V is TRBV30, with a weak D call TRBD1 (5 bases). The germline V gene encodes CDR1 GTSNPN and CDR2 SVGIG (reference sequence). Trimming took off 2 bases at V and 4 bases at J, with 15 bases between the two ends. The length of the CDR3 is 15 residues. The CDR3 spells CAWSPGGMGNQPQHF. CDR3 DNA: TGTGCCTGGAGTCCCGGGGGAATGGGGAATCAGCCCCAGCATTTT.

The chain is built from TRBV2 and TRBJ2-3, with 9 nucleotides matching TRBD2. CDR3 size: 15 residues. V shed 6 bases, J shed 5 bases, and the junction held 9 bases outside the gene matches. Germline assignment: CDR1 SNHLY and CDR2 FYNNEI. Here the CDR3 DNA reads TGTGCCAGCAGGGCATTAGCGGGAGAAGGAGATACGCAGTATTTT. Encoded protein: CASRALAGEGDTQYF. Full variable domain (rest looked up from reference TRBV2 and TRBJ2-3): EPEVTQTPSHQVTQMGQEVILRCVPISNHLYFYWYRQILGQKVEFLVSFYNNEISEKSEIFDDQFSVERPDGSNFTLKIRSTKLEDSAMYFCASRALAGEGDTQYFGPGTRLTVL.

V gene TRBV7-2 combines with J gene TRBJ1-2; TRBD1 might be the D (6 bases). With 1 base removed from V and 8 bases from J, the gap between germline ends came to 11 bases. Germline-derived CDR1 and CDR2 are SGHTA and FQGNSA. The CDR3 contains 13 residues. The chain's CDR3 is CASSLVTGYGYTF. The CDR3 nucleotides read TGTGCCAGCAGCTTAGTCACAGGGTACGGCTACACCTTC.

This chain links TRBV7-8 with TRBJ1-2; 9 bases are a match to TRBD1. Germline V CDR1 and CDR2: SGHVS, FQNEAQ. This CDR3 has 14 residues. V gave up 4 bases and J gave up 7 bases; unmatched junction bases: 7. This CDR3 reads CASSSLQGAGGYTF. CDR3 sequence (DNA): TGTGCCAGCAGCTCTCTACAGGGGGCGGGTGGCTACACCTTC.

The chain carries TRBV5-1 and TRBJ2-7; 7 positions match TRBD1. In germline, CDR1 is SGHRS, CDR2 YFSETQ. Trimming at V came to 3 bases and at J to 5 bases, leaving 5 bases not matched to a gene. The CDR3 runs to 13 residues. Here the CDR3 DNA reads TGCGCCAGCAGCTGGACAGGTAGCAACGAGCAGTACTTC. This encodes CASSWTGSNEQYF.

The chain uses TRBV9 and TRBJ2-1; D is perhaps TRBD2 (6 bases). The CDR3 length is 14 residues. V was cut by 4 bases and J by 9 bases, with 17 bases left in between. Germline assignment: CDR1 SGDLS and CDR2 YYNGEE. Written as DNA, the CDR3 is TGTGCCAGCAGCCCTCGGTCCCTGGGAGGTGAGCAGTTCTTC. This sequence encodes CASSPRSLGGEQFF. Supplemented by reference TRBV9 and TRBJ2-1, the full variable domain reads DSGVTQTPKHLITATGQRVTLRCSPRSGDLSVYWYQQSLDQGLQFLIQYYNGEERAKGNILERFSAQQFPDLHSELNLSSLELGDSALYFCASSPRSLGGEQFFGPGTRLTVL.

The V call is TRBV5-1, the J call TRBJ1-1, with 10 bases that match TRBD1. V was clipped by 4 bases and J by 1 base; unmatched bases: 4. Germline V gene lookup returns CDR1 SGHRS and CDR2 YFSETQ. CDR3 length: 15 amino acids. Here the CDR3 reads CASSLRQGANTEAFF. CDR3 in DNA: TGCGCCAGCAGCCTACGACAGGGGGCGAACACTGAAGCTTTCTTT.

The J gene is TRBJ2-2, the V gene TRBV18; D gene ambiguous. The V end was cut by 1 base, the J end by 4 bases, with 13 bases between. The CDR3 has 16 residues. Germline V lookup: CDR1 KGHSH, CDR2 LQKENI. The DNA for the CDR3 is TGTGCCAGCTCACCACTGGCAGGCTTGGGCACCGGGGAGCTGTTTTTT. Translation: CASSPLAGLGTGELFF.

This chain connects TRBV4-2 to TRBJ2-7, with 7 nucleotides matching TRBD2. The V gene's germline CDR1 is LGHNA and CDR2 YNFKEQ. The CDR3 totals 15 residues. The junction had 10 bases not matched to a gene; V was cut back by 5 bases and J by 3 bases. The CDR3 DNA follows: TGTGCCAGCAGCATAGGACTAGAACCAATCTACGAGCAGTACTTC. This codes for CASSIGLEPIYEQYF.

This chain joins TRBV18 and TRBJ1-2; 9 nucleotides agree with TRBD1. V shed 3 bases, J shed 8 bases, and the junction held 7 bases outside the gene matches. The CDR3 totals 14 residues. Germline V gene sequence: CDR1 KGHSH, CDR2 LQKENI. This CDR3 is CASSPGQGGSGYTF. The CDR3 DNA sequence: TGTGCCAGCTCACCGGGACAGGGCGGGTCGGGCTACACCTTC.

This clone was recorded only once. The gene calls are TRBV7-2 and TRBJ2-2, with a weak D call TRBD2 (5 bases). Trimming pared 1 base from V and 2 bases from J, leaving 5 bases between. The CDR3 consists of 14 residues. From germline, CDR1 is SGHTA and CDR2 FQGNSA. The CDR3 spells CASSLGTNTGELFF. DNA for the CDR3: TGTGCCAGCAGCTTAGGGACTAACACCGGGGAGCTGTTTTTT.

The chain carries TRBV29-1 and TRBJ2-1; 7 bases are a match to TRBD2. J gave up 8 bases and V 7 bases, and 8 bases lay outside the gene matches. This CDR3 has 12 residues. CDR1 and CDR2 (germline): SQVTM, ANQGSEA. The CDR3 loop is CSAPRGGDEQFF. The CDR3 nucleotides read TGCAGCGCCCCTCGGGGAGGGGATGAGCAGTTCTTC.

This rearrangement joins TRBV19 to TRBJ2-1, with D maybe TRBD2 (5 bases). The CDR3 extends over 16 amino acids. V gave up 0 bases and J gave up 5 bases, with 14 bases separating them. Looked up from germline, CDR1 is LNHDA and CDR2 is SQIVND (reference sequence). The CDR3 DNA is TGTGCCAGTAGTATAGATCGACTCAGACTACACAATGAGCAGTTCTTC. Protein product: CASSIDRLRLHNEQFF.

The J gene is TRBJ1-3, the V gene TRBV7-9, with D unclear. There are 16 residues in the CDR3. Trimming took off 0 bases at V and 3 bases at J, with 12 bases between the two ends. CDR1 is SEHNR, CDR2 FQNEAQ, per germline (reference sequence). CDR3 sequence: CASSLAQLADGNTIYF. CDR3 DNA: TGTGCCAGCAGCTTAGCTCAGTTGGCAGATGGAAACACCATATATTTT.

The genes are TRBV18 and TRBJ1-1; the match to TRBD1 covers 7 bases. V lost 0 bases and J lost 3; bases outside the gene matches: 1. This CDR3 is 14 amino acids long. CDR1 is KGHSH, CDR2 LQKENI, per germline. As DNA, the CDR3 is TGTGCCAGCTCACCACCAGGGGGCTACACTGAAGCTTTCTTT. Translation: CASSPPGGYTEAFF.

This rearrangement joins TRBV30 to TRBJ1-1; possible D gene TRBD1, 5 bases. The V end was cut by 4 bases, the J end by 6 bases, with 15 bases between. The germline gives CDR1 GTSNPN, CDR2 SVGIG (reference sequence). The CDR3 covers 13 residues. CDR3 DNA: TGTGCCTGGAAGTGGACACTTGGCTCTGAAGCTTTCTTT. This gives the protein CAWKWTLGSEAFF.

In this sample, this clone turned up a few times. The chain couples TRBV7-8 to TRBJ2-7; 9 bases map to TRBD2. Losses at the gene ends were 1 base for V and 2 bases for J; bases not matched to a gene: 3. Germline V lookup: CDR1 SGHVS, CDR2 FQNEAQ. This CDR3 region has 15 residues. The DNA of the CDR3 is TGTGCCAGCAGCTTAGGGACTAGCGCAACCTACGAGCAGTACTTC. Its protein is CASSLGTSATYEQYF.

V gene TRBV19 combines with J gene TRBJ1-2, with D unclear. The germline V gene has CDR1 LNHDA and CDR2 SQIVND (reference sequence). With 6 bases removed from V and 3 bases from J, the gap between germline ends came to 8 bases. The CDR3 is 12 amino acids. CDR3 DNA sequence: TGTGCCAGTAGCCTCACAGACTATGGCTACACCTTC. Its protein product is CASSLTDYGYTF.

V is TRBV10-2 and J is TRBJ2-1; unclear D gene. The CDR3 is made up of 13 amino acids. V was cut by 10 bases and J by 10 bases, with 20 bases left in between. Germline loops: CDR1 WSHSY, CDR2 SAAADI. The CDR3 bases are TGCGCCACAAAGAGAGGAGAGGTTTGGGAGCAGTTCTTC. It yields the protein CATKRGEVWEQFF.

V usage is TRBV2 and J usage is TRBJ2-4; 7 bases fit TRBD1. Germline V lookup: CDR1 SNHLY, CDR2 FYNNEI. V trimming: 3 bases; J trimming: 6 bases; junction bases outside the gene matches: 8. The CDR3 is 15 amino acids. The CDR3 is CASSEGQQGGNIQYF. The CDR3 DNA follows: TGTGCCAGCAGTGAGGGACAGCAAGGGGGAAACATTCAGTACTTC.

This clone was picked up many times. The gene calls are TRBV30 and TRBJ2-6; weak D call: TRBD1 (6 bases). V was trimmed by 5 bases and J by 0 bases, leaving 17 bases between them. Per the germline V gene, CDR1 is GTSNPN and CDR2 is SVGIG (reference sequence). This CDR3 contains 17 residues. The CDR3 here is CAWFTGTSVSGANVLTF. CDR3 bases: TGTGCCTGGTTTACCGGGACATCAGTCTCTGGGGCCAACGTCCTGACTTTC.

The chain joins TRBV2 to TRBJ1-5, with TRBD1 as a possible D gene (6 bases). V lost 5 bases to trimming and J lost 6 bases, with 11 bases between them. CDR1 is SNHLY, CDR2 FYNNEI, per germline. This CDR3 has 13 amino acids. For the CDR3, the DNA is TGTGCCAGCAGTCCAGGGGATGGTCAGCCCCAGCATTTT. This sequence encodes CASSPGDGQPQHF.

The chain carries TRBV7-2 and TRBJ2-3; D gene ambiguous. The ends were cut back, 3 bases at V and 2 bases at J, with 15 bases in the middle. This CDR3 has 16 residues. Germline V gene lookup returns CDR1 SGHTA and CDR2 FQGNSA. CDR3 region: CASSLTLVAPTDTQYF. Written as DNA, the CDR3 is TGTGCCAGCAGCTTGACCCTAGTGGCACCCACAGATACGCAGTATTTT.

V gene TRBV5-1 combines with J gene TRBJ2-3; TRBD2 agrees at 8 bases. The CDR3 has 18 amino acids. Germline CDR1 is SGHRS and CDR2 is YFSETQ. V dropped 0 bases and J dropped 1; count of bases not matched to a gene: 10. CDR3 region: CASSLGGSTSGGTDTQYF. The CDR3 DNA reads as TGCGCCAGCAGCTTGGGGGGGTCTACTAGCGGAGGCACAGATACGCAGTATTTT.